This T cell receptor (beta chain) was sequenced during a study of blood T cells in healthy people across ages. General study findings and limits: Lack of knowledge of donor CMV status possibly confounded expanded clonotype changes.

The CDR3 length is 15 residues. V gave up 2 bases and J gave up 2 bases; unmatched junction bases: 6. CDR1 MNHNS and CDR2 SASEGT come from the germline V gene. There were at least 5.5 micrograms of total RNA extracted from every sample. The use of a sample-barcoded 5' primer and a J-beta primer mix characterized a second PCR of about 6 to 11 cycles. Template switching added a 12-random-nucleotide identifier to every cDNA molecule. TCRdb called the 5' RACE reads again in MiXCR, with one record for every CDR3 protein. This table has approximately 1,000,000 distinct CDR3 sequences, 40% to 50% appearing once. There are a few counts of this clonotype. Its antigen is unknown.

The V and J genes are TRBV6-1 and TRBJ2-7; TRBD2 matches at 7 bases. The clonotype comes from a woman aged 55-75 years in good health. The sequenced sample consisted of blood. DNA of the CDR3: TGTGCCAGCAGTGAACGCCAGGGAGGGACCTACGAGCAGTACTTC. Translating it yields CASSERQGGTYEQYF.